These T cell receptor beta chains were read from a single sample in a study of blood T cell repertoires in COVID-19. Sequencing used immunoSEQ multiplex PCR; TCRdb keeps in-frame clones, though not all of them. The repertoire holds roughly 340,000 clones, with under 95% as singletons. Sequencing was carried out using peripheral blood. All receptors come from a woman aged 18-29 years who had recovered from COVID-19. Each CDR3 is given with its conserved first and last residue. D genes are given only for firm matches. For some rows the clone size is stated as once, few or many, or as a class when expanded; others skip it.

D	V	size	J	CDR3	DNA
TRBD2	TRBV5-5	NA	TRBJ2-1	CASSLLGGSRNEQFF	TGTGCCAGCAGCTTGTTGGGCGGGAGTAGGAATGAGCAGTTCTTC
NA	TRBV4-3	once	TRBJ1-1	CASSQGVAGGMNTEAFF	TGCGCCAGCAGCCAAGGTGTGGCGGGGGGGATGAACACTGAAGCTTTCTTT
TRBD1	TRBV11-2	NA	TRBJ1-1	CASSGQGDTEAFF	TGTGCCAGCAGCGGACAGGGGGACACTGAAGCTTTCTTT
TRBD2	TRBV13	NA	TRBJ2-2	CASSSREITSGRRTGELFF	TGTGCCAGCAGCTCCAGAGAGATAACTAGCGGGAGGAGGACCGGGGAGCTGTTTTTT
TRBD2	TRBV9	NA	TRBJ2-3	CASSVDVAGPRDTQYF	TGTGCCAGCAGCGTAGACGTAGCGGGCCCCCGGGATACGCAGTATTTT
TRBD2	TRBV7-2	NA	TRBJ2-2	CASSLATSVLGGELFF	TGTGCCAGCAGCTTAGCGACTAGCGTATTGGGCGGGGAGCTGTTTTTT
TRBD1	TRBV29-1	NA	TRBJ1-1	CSVWTGVNTEAFF	TGCAGCGTCTGGACAGGAGTGAACACTGAAGCTTTCTTT
NA	TRBV24-1	NA	TRBJ1-2	CATSDNDIYYGYTF	TGTGCCACCAGTGACAATGACATATACTATGGCTACACCTTC
TRBD1	TRBV29-1	NA	TRBJ2-5	CSAGTGEETQYF	TGCAGCGCCGGGACAGGGGAAGAGACCCAGTACTTC
NA	TRBV7-2	once	TRBJ1-4	CASSPRVFGVGEKLFF	TGTGCCAGCAGCCCCCGGGTATTCGGGGTAGGGGAAAAACTGTTTTTT
TRBD1	TRBV28	once	TRBJ2-1	CASSLGTGVINEQFF	TGTGCCAGCAGTTTAGGGACAGGGGTCATCAATGAGCAGTTCTTC
TRBD1	TRBV5-5	once	TRBJ1-4	CASSSNWDTGGYEKLFF	TGTGCCAGCAGCTCCAACTGGGATACAGGGGGCTATGAAAAACTGTTTTTT
NA	TRBV10-3	NA	TRBJ1-4	CAISEGTLRMVTNEKLFF	TGTGCCATCAGTGAAGGGACTCTCCGCATGGTAACTAATGAAAAACTGTTTTTT
TRBD1	TRBV11-2	NA	TRBJ2-3	CASSLIFSVQGALDTQYF	TGTGCCAGCAGCTTAATATTTAGCGTACAGGGGGCATTAGATACGCAGTATTTT
NA	TRBV11-2	NA	TRBJ2-1	CASSYRTGLLYNEQFF	TGTGCCAGCAGCTACAGGACGGGACTCCTTTACAATGAGCAGTTCTTC
NA	TRBV29-1	NA	TRBJ1-2	CSVSGVKGYGYTF	TGCAGCGTTTCAGGGGTAAAGGGCTATGGCTACACCTTC
TRBD2	TRBV6-1	NA	TRBJ2-1	CASSDGTSGNNEQFF	TGTGCCAGCAGTGATGGGACTAGCGGGAACAATGAGCAGTTCTTC
TRBD2	TRBV19	once	TRBJ2-2	CASNSGRVTGELFF	TGTGCCAGTAATAGCGGGAGGGTCACCGGGGAGCTGTTTTTT
NA	TRBV6-2/TRBV6-3	NA	TRBJ2-6	CASSTPVSSGANVLTF	TGTGCCAGCAGTACCCCTGTGAGCTCTGGGGCCAACGTCCTGACTTTC
NA	TRBV4-1	NA	TRBJ1-2	CASSQDVFWWTPSGRLYGYTF	TGCGCCAGCAGCCAAGATGTCTTTTGGTGGACTCCTTCCGGAAGGCTCTATGGCTACACCTTC
TRBD1	TRBV4-1	NA	TRBJ2-1	CASSPTGTSYNEQFF	TGCGCCAGCAGCCCGACAGGGACCTCCTACAATGAGCAGTTCTTC
TRBD2	TRBV19	NA	TRBJ2-4	CASRPGGDIQYF	TGTGCCAGCCGCCCGGGAGGAGACATTCAGTACTTC
TRBD2	TRBV9	once	TRBJ2-1	CASSVAWTSGVNEQFF	TGTGCCAGCAGCGTAGCGTGGACTAGCGGAGTCAATGAGCAGTTCTTC
NA	TRBV21-1	NA	TRBJ1-5	CASSKDMLQHF	TGTGCCAGCAGCAAGGACATGCTTCAGCATTTT
TRBD1	TRBV11-3	NA	TRBJ2-5	CASSLNPRGTGLETQYF	TGTGCCAGCAGCTTAAATCCCAGGGGGACAGGGCTAGAGACCCAGTACTTC
TRBD2	TRBV7-2	NA	TRBJ2-2	CASSLFQRESAGELFF	TGTGCCAGCAGCTTATTCCAGCGGGAGAGCGCCGGGGAGCTGTTTTTT
NA	TRBV5-6	NA	TRBJ1-5	CASSKGGGGNQPQHF	TGTGCCAGCAGCAAAGGGGGGGGTGGCAATCAGCCCCAGCATTTT
TRBD1	TRBV15	NA	TRBJ1-1	CATSRGDRGRTEAFF	TGTGCCACCAGCAGAGGGGACAGGGGGAGGACTGAAGCTTTCTTT
TRBD1	TRBV9	NA	TRBJ1-1	CASSVASGTGSMNTEAFF	TGTGCCAGCAGCGTAGCTTCCGGGACAGGGTCGATGAACACTGAAGCTTTCTTT
NA	TRBV4-3	NA	TRBJ2-6	CASSQDSRSSGANVLTF	TGCGCCAGCAGCCAAGATTCTAGGAGCTCTGGGGCCAACGTCCTGACTTTC
TRBD2	TRBV6-2/TRBV6-3	NA	TRBJ2-2	CASSSNLRLAGAVGTGELFF	TGTGCCAGCAGTTCGAACTTGAGACTAGCGGGAGCCGTAGGCACCGGGGAGCTGTTTTTT
NA	TRBV29-1	NA	TRBJ1-4	CSVVGAGNEKLFF	TGCAGCGTTGTGGGGGCCGGTAATGAAAAACTGTTTTTT
NA	TRBV6-1	once	TRBJ1-6	CASSEPLSSSYNSPLHF	TGTGCCAGCAGTGAACCCCTGTCGAGCTCCTATAATTCACCCCTCCACTTT
NA	TRBV14	few	TRBJ1-5	CASSHDTASAQHF	TGTGCCAGCAGCCACGATACAGCCTCGGCCCAGCATTTT
NA	TRBV2	NA	TRBJ1-2	CASRRPGGDYGYTF	TGTGCCAGCAGACGTCCTGGGGGCGACTATGGCTACACCTTC
TRBD2	TRBV11-3	NA	TRBJ2-1	CAVGGLAGGARVEQFF	TGTGCCGTCGGGGGACTAGCGGGAGGAGCCAGGGTTGAGCAGTTCTTC
NA	TRBV5-4	NA	TRBJ2-5	CASSLDAGRHETQYF	TGTGCCAGCAGCTTAGATGCAGGGAGGCACGAGACCCAGTACTTC
NA	TRBV7-6	NA	TRBJ2-1	CASSLDAGGSSYNEQFF	TGTGCCAGCAGCTTAGATGCTGGGGGGAGCTCCTACAATGAGCAGTTCTTC
NA	TRBV5-6	NA	TRBJ2-4	CASSLYRGGYKNIQYF	TGTGCCAGCAGCTTGTACAGGGGGGGATACAAAAACATTCAGTACTTC
TRBD2	TRBV5-6	NA	TRBJ2-1	CASSSVASGDYNEQFF	TGTGCCAGCAGCTCTGTCGCTAGCGGGGACTACAATGAGCAGTTCTTC
TRBD1	TRBV19	NA	TRBJ1-2	CASRGGAYGYTF	TGTGCCAGTAGAGGGGGCGCCTATGGCTACACCTTC
TRBD1	TRBV20-1	NA	TRBJ1-1	CSARGFTEAFF	TGCAGTGCCAGGGGGTTCACTGAAGCTTTCTTT
TRBD1	TRBV25-1	few	TRBJ1-2	CASSETNLGQGSYGYTF	TGTGCCAGCAGTGAAACCAACCTAGGACAGGGCAGCTATGGCTACACCTTC
NA	TRBV28	NA	TRBJ1-1	CASSKPFGQLNTEAFF	TGTGCCAGCAGTAAGCCCTTTGGACAGCTGAACACTGAAGCTTTCTTT
TRBD2	TRBV12-3/TRBV12-4	NA	TRBJ2-3	CASSSSGLDTQYF	TGTGCCAGCAGTTCTAGCGGGCTAGATACGCAGTATTTT
TRBD2	TRBV19	NA	TRBJ2-3	CASSIGAGGPDTQYF	TGTGCCAGTAGTATTGGGGCGGGAGGGCCGGATACGCAGTATTTT
NA	TRBV19	NA	TRBJ1-2	CASSNRDTRYGYTF	TGTGCCAGTAGCAACCGGGACACCCGCTATGGCTACACCTTC
TRBD1	TRBV6-4	NA	TRBJ1-6	CASSDGTGAASPLHF	TGTGCCAGCAGTGACGGAACAGGGGCGGCTTCACCCCTCCACTTT
TRBD1	TRBV7-9	NA	TRBJ2-5	CASSSTGIQETQYF	TGTGCCAGCAGTTCGACAGGGATTCAAGAGACCCAGTACTTC
NA	TRBV7-8	once	TRBJ2-5	CASSLEEARETQYF	TGTGCCAGCAGCTTAGAGGAAGCGAGAGAGACCCAGTACTTC
TRBD1	TRBV6-5	few	TRBJ2-2	CASSSGTVFTGELFF	TGTGCCAGCAGTTCCGGGACAGTTTTCACCGGGGAGCTGTTTTTT
TRBD1	TRBV5-1	NA	TRBJ2-1	CASSYETGGYEQFF	TGCGCCAGCAGTTACGAAACAGGGGGCTATGAGCAGTTCTTC
NA	TRBV6-2/TRBV6-3	NA	TRBJ1-1	CASSYVRGLGRYMNTEAFF	TGTGCCAGCAGTTACGTTCGGGGACTTGGCAGGTACATGAACACTGAAGCTTTCTTT
NA	TRBV19	NA	TRBJ2-1	CASSPPSRAPDEQFF	TGTGCCAGTAGTCCCCCCTCTAGAGCTCCCGATGAGCAGTTCTTC
NA	TRBV7-2	NA	TRBJ2-6	CASRSSSGANVLTF	TGTGCCAGCAGGAGTAGCTCTGGGGCCAACGTCCTGACTTTC
TRBD2	TRBV29-1	once	TRBJ2-1	CSVEGRRGGEKYNEQFF	TGCAGCGTTGAAGGTCGGAGGGGAGGGGAAAAATACAATGAGCAGTTCTTC
TRBD1	TRBV27	once	TRBJ1-4	CASSAPGQGAANEKLFF	TGTGCCAGCAGTGCTCCGGGACAGGGGGCGGCTAATGAAAAACTGTTTTTT